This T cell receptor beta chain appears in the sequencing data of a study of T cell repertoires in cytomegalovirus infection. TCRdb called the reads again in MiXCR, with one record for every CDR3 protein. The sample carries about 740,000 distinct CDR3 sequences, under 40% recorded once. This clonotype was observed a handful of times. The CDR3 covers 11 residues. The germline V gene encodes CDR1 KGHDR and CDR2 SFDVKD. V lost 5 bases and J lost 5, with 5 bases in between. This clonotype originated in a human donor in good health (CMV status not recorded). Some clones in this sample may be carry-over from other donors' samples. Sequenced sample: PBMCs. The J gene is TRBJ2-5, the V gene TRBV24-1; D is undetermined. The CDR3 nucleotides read TGTGCCACCAGTGTGGGGGAGACCCAGTACTTC. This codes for CATSVGETQYF.